This entry is about one T cell receptor beta chain. No antigen is known for it. Between the trimmed V and J ends, which lost 0 bases and 0 bases, there was a span of 9 bases. Germline V gene sequence: CDR1 LNHNV, CDR2 YYDKDF (reference sequence). The CDR3 runs to 15 residues. These data are taken from a study of cytomegalovirus exposure and HLA in healthy donors. Study summary: Out of roughly 170 million T cells, an earlier analysis found fewer than 140 million unique TCR beta sequences in total.

Regarding the study as a whole: The productive fraction for most TCR beta V segments was about 87% or about 30% in an earlier analysis. The study designated 150 or so TCR beta chains cytomegalovirus-associated.

60 Vbeta and 13 Jbeta primers were used in PCR. The method was immunoSEQ multiplex PCR; TCRdb's version includes in-frame clones alone and lacks a portion of them. This sample yields about 260,000 clones, of which under 80% are seen a single time; around 2.3% belongs to the top ten. The sample taken for sequencing was PBMCs. The chain employs TRBV15 and TRBJ2-7, with unresolved D. The source of this sequence is a female donor in good health and CMV-seronegative. CDR3 sequence reads: CATSRDLSNSYEQYF. CDR3 nucleotides: TGTGCCACCAGCAGAGATCTGAGCAACTCCTACGAGCAGTACTTC.